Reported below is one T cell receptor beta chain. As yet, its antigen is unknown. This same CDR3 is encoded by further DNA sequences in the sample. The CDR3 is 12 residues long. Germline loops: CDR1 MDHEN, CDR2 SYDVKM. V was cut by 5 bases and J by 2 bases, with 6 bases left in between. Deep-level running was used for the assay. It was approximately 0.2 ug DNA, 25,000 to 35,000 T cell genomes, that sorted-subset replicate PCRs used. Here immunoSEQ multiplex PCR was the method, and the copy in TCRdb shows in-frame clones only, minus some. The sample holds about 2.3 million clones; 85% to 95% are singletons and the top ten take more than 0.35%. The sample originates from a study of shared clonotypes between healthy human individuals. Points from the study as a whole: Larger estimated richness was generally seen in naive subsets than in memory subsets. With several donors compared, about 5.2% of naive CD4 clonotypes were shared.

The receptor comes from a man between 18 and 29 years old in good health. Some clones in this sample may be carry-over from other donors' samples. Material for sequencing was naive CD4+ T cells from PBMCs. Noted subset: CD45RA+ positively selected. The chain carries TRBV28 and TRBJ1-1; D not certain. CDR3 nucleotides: TGTGCCAGCAGTCCTATAAACACTGAAGCTTTCTTT. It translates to CASSPINTEAFF.